The 5 T cell receptor beta chains below all came from one sample that was sequenced in a study of blood T cell repertoires in COVID-19. Some clones are missing from TCRdb's copy, which holds only in-frame ones; the method was immunoSEQ multiplex PCR. The table shows 80,000 or so clones, with roughly 91% occurring only once. The sample taken for sequencing was peripheral blood. These receptors all stem from a woman between 45 and 60 years old in a cohort sampled during active COVID-19.

This rearrangement joins TRBV19 to TRBJ2-1; TRBD2 aligns across 15 bases. The CDR3 spans 18 residues. Trimming at V came to 4 bases and at J to 7 bases, leaving 11 bases not matched to a gene. Germline CDR1 LNHDA, CDR2 SQIVND (reference sequence). The chain's CDR3 is CASSNFGLAGGKGNEQFF. In nucleotides, the CDR3 is TGTGCCAGTAGTAACTTCGGACTAGCGGGAGGGAAGGGGAATGAGCAGTTCTTC.

This clone showed up just a few times. The chain combines TRBV4-1 with TRBJ2-1; 12 bases line up with TRBD2. V lost 4 bases to trimming and J lost 9 bases; unmatched junction nucleotides: 13. CDR1 and CDR2 from the germline V gene are MGHRA and YSYEKL. CDR3 length: 17 residues. This chain's CDR3 is CASSPIPSGRAMGEQFF. The CDR3 DNA reads TGCGCCAGCAGCCCCATCCCTAGCGGGAGGGCCATGGGTGAGCAGTTCTTC.

In nucleotides, the CDR3 is TGTGCCAGCAGCTTAGCGGGGACTTCAGAGACCCAGTACTTC. Its translation: CASSLAGTSETQYF. The chain couples TRBV7-9 to TRBJ2-5, with TRBD2 as a possible D gene (6 bases). The CDR3 consists of 14 residues. The V gene lost 0 bases and the J gene lost 4 bases, with 9 bases spanning the gap. Germline V lookup: CDR1 SEHNR, CDR2 FQNEAQ (reference sequence).

The chain employs TRBV5-1 and TRBJ1-2; TRBD1 agrees at 9 bases. CDR1 is SGHRS and CDR2 is YFSETQ in the germline V gene. The CDR3 spans 14 residues. With 3 bases clipped from V and 6 bases from J, the junction kept 6 bases outside the gene matches. CDR3 DNA: TGCGCCAGCAGCTCGCAACAGGGGGCGGATGGCTACACCTTC. Protein: CASSSQQGADGYTF.

This chain links TRBV5-1 with TRBJ2-2; D not certain. The V and J ends lost 0 bases and 1 base respectively, with 10 bases between them. This CDR3 spans 16 amino acids. The germline V gene has CDR1 SGHRS and CDR2 YFSETQ. CDR3 bases: TGCGCCAGCAGCTTGGGCCCAACTAAGAACACCGGGGAGCTGTTTTTT. Translation gives CASSLGPTKNTGELFF.